Following are 10 T cell receptor beta chains from one sample sequenced in a study of blood T cell repertoires in COVID-19. Measured with immunoSEQ multiplex PCR; TCRdb has only the in-frame clones, and not every one. The data show about 150,000 clones, 70% to 85% seen once. Sequenced sample: peripheral blood. The receptor source for this set is a woman aged 60-75 years with acute or convalescent COVID-19.

The V gene is TRBV5-6, the J gene TRBJ2-7; a weak D match, TRBD1 (6 bases). The V end was cut by 6 bases, the J end by 7 bases, with 20 bases between. Germline CDR1 SGHDT, CDR2 YYEEEE. This CDR3 spans 14 amino acids. The CDR3 DNA reads as TGTGCCAGCACCTCGAACCGGGGAAGGGGGGAGCAGTACTTC. It yields the protein CASTSNRGRGEQYF.

The chain has TRBV3-1 (or the pseudogene TRBV3-2) and TRBJ2-1, with TRBD2 identical over 9 bases. Germline V gene data show CDR1 as LGHDT and CDR2 as YNNKEL (reference sequence). The CDR3 totals 16 residues. V trimming: 4 bases; J trimming: 9 bases; junction bases outside the gene matches: 13. The CDR3 DNA reads TGTGCCAGCAGCCTAGCGGGGGCTAGCGGGTTGACTGAGCAGTTCTTC. It yields the protein CASSLAGASGLTEQFF.

The chain links TRBV10-1 to TRBJ2-3; the match to TRBD1 covers 7 bases. Germline values: CDR1 WNHNN, CDR2 SYGVQD (reference sequence). With 0 bases clipped from V and 2 bases from J, the junction kept 5 bases outside the gene matches. The CDR3 is 16 amino acids. The CDR3 reads CASSESGTVITDTQYF. The CDR3 DNA sequence: TGCGCCAGCAGTGAGTCGGGGACAGTGATCACAGATACGCAGTATTTT.

This chain connects TRBV28 to TRBJ2-7; 7 nucleotides line up with TRBD1. Trimming cost V 6 bases and J 2 bases; bases outside gene matches: 7. Germline V gives CDR1 MDHEN, CDR2 SYDVKM. This CDR3 is built from 14 residues. CDR3 protein: CASRPQDRTYEQYV. The CDR3 DNA sequence: TGTGCCAGCAGGCCCCAGGACAGGACCTACGAGCAGTACGTC.

V and J are TRBV19 and TRBJ2-6, with a tentative D call TRBD2 (6 bases). Trimming took off 5 bases at V and 0 bases at J, with 11 bases between the two ends. In germline, CDR1 is LNHDA, CDR2 SQIVND (reference sequence). The CDR3 is 16 amino acids. The CDR3 region has the DNA TGTGCCAGTAGTGGGGGACTGCGCTCTGGGGCCAACGTCCTGACTTTC. This gives the protein CASSGGLRSGANVLTF.

A few counts support this clone. V usage is TRBV7-3 and J usage is TRBJ1-1, with D possibly TRBD1 on 5 matching bases. CDR1 is SGHTA and CDR2 is FQGTGA in the germline V gene. CDR3 length equals 16 residues. V gave up 0 bases and J gave up 0 bases, with 11 bases separating them. This CDR3 reads CASSLTNGGMNTEAFF. The CDR3 DNA follows: TGTGCCAGCAGCTTAACCAACGGGGGGATGAACACTGAAGCTTTCTTT. Complete variable domain (other parts from reference TRBV7-3 and TRBJ1-1): GAGVSQTPSNKVTEKGKYVELRCDPISGHTALYWYRQSLGQGPEFLIYFQGTGAADDSGLPNDRFFAVRPEGSVSTLKIQRTERGDSAVYLCASSLTNGGMNTEAFFGQGTRLTVV.

This clone was observed once. This sequence joins TRBV30 and TRBJ2-7, with D tentatively TRBD1 (5 bases). This CDR3 spans 12 amino acids. CDR1 is GTSNPN and CDR2 is SVGIG in the germline V gene (reference sequence). Trimming removed 0 bases at V and 4 bases at J, with 7 bases between. CDR3 DNA sequence: TGTGCCTGGAGTGTAGGGGTTTACGAGCAGTACTTC. It yields the protein CAWSVGVYEQYF.

The V call is TRBV7-2, the J call TRBJ1-3; TRBD1 matches at 7 bases. This CDR3 comprises 16 residues. The ends lost 5 bases at V and 2 bases at J; junction bases unmatched: 9. Germline V gives CDR1 SGHTA, CDR2 FQGNSA. For the CDR3, the DNA is TGTGCCAGCAGCGCCCAACCGACAGGGACTGGAAACACCATATATTTT. Translating gives CASSAQPTGTGNTIYF.

The chain uses TRBV7-2 and TRBJ1-1, with TRBD1 as a possible D gene (6 bases). The CDR3 is made up of 15 amino acids. Germline V gene sequence: CDR1 SGHTA, CDR2 FQGNSA. V lost 5 bases to trimming and J lost 0 bases, with 13 bases between them. This CDR3 is CASSLNRAMNTEAFF. In nucleotides, the CDR3 is TGTGCCAGCAGCCTAAACAGGGCTATGAACACTGAAGCTTTCTTT.

The chain links TRBV6-5 to TRBJ1-1, with D tentatively TRBD1 (5 bases). Germline loops: CDR1 MNHEY, CDR2 SVGAGI. Trimming removed 2 bases from V and 1 base from J, with 14 bases in between. The CDR3 loop spans 16 amino acids. As DNA, the CDR3 is TGTGCCAGCAGTTACGGGGGGAGGAGATCGAACACTGAAGCTTTCTTT. Translated: CASSYGGRRSNTEAFF.